Below, 9 T cell receptor beta chains from the same sample are listed, as sequenced in a study of long-term antiretroviral therapy in people with HIV. Run at survey level, the immunoSEQ assay was version v3.0. The repertoire was sequenced with immunoSEQ multiplex PCR; TCRdb's copy has only in-frame clones and lacks some. The sample includes 7,700 or so clones, roughly 80% seen only once; the top ten take roughly 13%. The sequenced sample was unsorted PBMCs, obtained roughly 2.5 years before starting antiretroviral therapy. These receptors were obtained from a man between 35 and 55 years old with HIV.

This clone was counted once. The gene calls are TRBV27 and TRBJ2-2; TRBD2 aligns across 9 bases. CDR3 size: 16 residues. V trimming: 8 bases; J trimming: 5 bases; junction bases outside the gene matches: 12. The V gene's germline CDR1 is MNHEY and CDR2 SMNVEV (reference sequence). The CDR3 sequence: CASPPCGGGATGELFF. The CDR3 DNA is TGTGCCAGCCCCCCCTGTGGCGGGGGGGCAACCGGGGAGCTGTTTTTT.

The V and J genes are TRBV27 and TRBJ1-5; TRBD1 matches 12 bases. Losses at the gene ends were 6 bases for V and 8 bases for J; bases not matched to a gene: 8. CDR3 length: 15 residues. Germline loops: CDR1 MNHEY, CDR2 SMNVEV (reference sequence). The CDR3 nucleotides are TGTGCCAGCAGCCCAGGGACAGGGGGCTTGGAGCCCCAGCATTTT. Its protein is CASSPGTGGLEPQHF.

The chain joins TRBV10-1 to TRBJ2-7; TRBD2 matches 7 bases. The germline gives CDR1 WNHNN, CDR2 SYGVQD (reference sequence). The CDR3 length is 15 residues. The junction had 4 bases not matched to a gene; V was cut back by 2 bases and J by 0 bases. The CDR3 region has the DNA TGCGCCAGCAGTGAGGTAGCGGGCCGCTCCTACGAGCAGTACTTC. Encoded protein: CASSEVAGRSYEQYF.

This clone was detected once. CDR3: CASSEQNGYQPQHF. The CDR3 DNA is TGTGCCAGCTCGGAACAGAATGGGTATCAGCCCCAGCATTTT. The chain couples TRBV28 to TRBJ1-5; D gene uncertain. Germline assignment: CDR1 MDHEN and CDR2 SYDVKM. V lost 8 bases and J lost 5, with 16 bases in between. The CDR3 sequence is 14 residues long.

The chain employs TRBV6-1 and TRBJ1-5, with D uncertain. The CDR3 loop spans 12 amino acids. The germline gives CDR1 MNHNS, CDR2 SASEGT. Deletions cut 5 bases from V and 4 bases from J, with 6 bases between. The CDR3 loop reads CASSPPNQPQHF. Written as DNA, the CDR3 is TGTGCCAGCAGTCCCCCTAATCAGCCCCAGCATTTT.

This clone is a singleton in its sample. The chain is built from TRBV5-1 and TRBJ2-7; the match to TRBD1 covers 8 bases. The V gene end was trimmed by 0 bases and the J gene end by 3 bases; junction bases not matched to a gene: 5. CDR1 is SGHRS and CDR2 is YFSETQ in the germline V gene. The CDR3 runs 15 residues. The DNA for the CDR3 is TGCGCCAGCAGCTTGGCCGGACAGGGACTCTACGAGCAGTACTTC. This codes for CASSLAGQGLYEQYF.

This chain uses TRBV30 with TRBJ1-1; no firm D call. Germline V CDR1 and CDR2: GTSNPN, SVGIG (reference sequence). V was pared by 3 bases and J by 1 base, with 3 bases between. The CDR3 has 11 residues. CDR3 bases: TGTGCCTGGAGACAGAACACTGAAGCTTTCTTT. Translated: CAWRQNTEAFF.

V is TRBV11-2 and J is TRBJ2-6, with 7 bases that match TRBD1. CDR1 is SGHAT, CDR2 FQNNGV, per germline. The CDR3 is 18 amino acids. J was trimmed by 0 bases and V by 4 bases; bases with no gene match: 9. The CDR3 DNA is TGTGCCAGCAGCTCCTTGACAGGGTCTGGCTCTGGGGCCAACGTCCTGACTTTC. Its translation: CASSSLTGSGSGANVLTF.

The genes are TRBV29-1 and TRBJ1-1, with D possibly TRBD1 on 6 matching bases. The germline V gene encodes CDR1 SQVTM and CDR2 ANQGSEA. This CDR3 spans 12 amino acids. The V end was cut by 6 bases, the J end by 3 bases, with 11 bases between. As DNA, the CDR3 is TGCAGCGTACGACAGGACTACACTGAAGCTTTCTTT. It encodes CSVRQDYTEAFF.